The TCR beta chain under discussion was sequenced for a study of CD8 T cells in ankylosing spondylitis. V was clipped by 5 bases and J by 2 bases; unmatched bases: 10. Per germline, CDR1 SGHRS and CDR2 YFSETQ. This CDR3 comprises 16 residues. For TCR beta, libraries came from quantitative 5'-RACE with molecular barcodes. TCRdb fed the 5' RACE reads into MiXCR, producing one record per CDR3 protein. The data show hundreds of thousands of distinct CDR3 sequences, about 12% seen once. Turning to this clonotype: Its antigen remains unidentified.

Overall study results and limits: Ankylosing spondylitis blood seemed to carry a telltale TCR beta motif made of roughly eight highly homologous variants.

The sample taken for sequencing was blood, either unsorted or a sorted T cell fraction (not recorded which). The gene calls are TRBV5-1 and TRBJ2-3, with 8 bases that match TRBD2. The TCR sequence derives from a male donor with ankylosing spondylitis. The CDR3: CASRKQSGGFTDTQYF. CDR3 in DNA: TGCGCCAGCAGAAAACAGAGCGGGGGATTCACAGATACGCAGTATTTT.